A single sample is the source of the 9 T cell receptor beta chains below, sequenced in a study of esophageal squamous cell carcinoma tumors (TCRdb year 2021). Library method: 5' RACE. The listed sequencing device is Illumina MiSeq. The PCR step used KAPA HiFi along with constant-region primers for TCRalpha or TCRbeta and a P20EA primer, and a nested second PCR with CA2 or CB2 followed. Amplification of TCR genes was performed by unbiased adaptor ligation RT-PCR, in which reverse transcription was carried out with Superscript III and a polyT18-containing BSL-18E primer. Starting from the raw public reads, TCRdb applied fastp trimming at Q25, assembled clones with MiXCR and retained in-frame beta chains. Rows matching on CDR3 protein sequence are summarized as one entry with the most common DNA and genes. For this sample the table gives 6,100 or so distinct CDR3 sequences, of which roughly 23% were detected only once. Jointly, the top ten make up 30% to 40% of the sample.

The sample consisted of tumor tissue. These receptors came from a man aged 50 to 80 with esophageal squamous cell carcinoma.

This chain uses TRBV30 with TRBJ1-1; D ambiguous. This CDR3 comprises 12 residues. Deletions cut 5 bases from V and 1 base from J, with 8 bases between. CDR1 is GTSNPN, CDR2 SVGIG, per germline (reference sequence). DNA for the CDR3: TGTGCCTGGGGACGCCCGAACACTGAAGCTTTCTTT. This gives the protein CAWGRPNTEAFF.

The V call is TRBV10-3, the J call TRBJ1-5; D ambiguous. The CDR3 covers 13 residues. Trimming took 4 bases from V and 5 from J, leaving 9 bases between them. Per the germline V gene, CDR1 is ENHRY and CDR2 is SYGVKD. CDR3 protein: CAISAGVDQPQHF. The DNA of the CDR3 is TGTGCCATCAGTGCTGGGGTGGATCAGCCCCAGCATTTT.

The J gene is TRBJ1-1, the V gene TRBV18, with TRBD1 identical over 7 bases. Germline lookup yields CDR1 KGHSH and CDR2 LQKENI. The CDR3 contains 15 residues. The J segment lost 5 bases and the V segment lost 4 bases, leaving 10 bases of the junction unmatched. The CDR3: CASSLKPGQKTEAFF. For the CDR3, the DNA is TGTGCCAGCTCACTCAAGCCGGGACAGAAAACTGAAGCTTTCTTT.

A remark on this clonotype: At one end the junction does not follow the germline gene, possibly because of a read error. The chain employs TRBV6-5 and TRBJ1-1; a possible D gene is TRBD1 (6 bases). CDR3 length: 14 amino acids. Germline assignment: CDR1 MNHEY and CDR2 SVGAGI. Written as DNA, the CDR3 is TGTTCCAGCAGTTCAGGGGAAAGGGGCACTGAAGCTTTCTTT. Residues: CSSSSGERGTEAFF.

This clonotype was detected only a few times. V is TRBV5-4 and J is TRBJ2-7; 13 positions agree with TRBD2. CDR3 length: 15 amino acids. V lost 0 bases and J lost 6; bases outside the gene matches: 3. CDR1 is SGHNT and CDR2 is YYREEE in the germline V gene (reference sequence). DNA for the CDR3: TGTGCCAGCAGCTTGGGGACTAGCGGGAGTATCGAGCAGTACTTC. Amino acids: CASSLGTSGSIEQYF.

There are many counts of this clonotype. This chain connects TRBV20-1 to TRBJ1-5, with 7 bases identical to TRBD1. The CDR3 loop spans 13 amino acids. CDR1 DFQATT and CDR2 SNEGSKA come from the germline V gene (reference sequence). J lost 9 bases, V lost 4 bases, and 9 bases had no gene match. The CDR3, as DNA: TGCAGTGCTATCAGACAGGGAAGGGTGCCCCAGCATTTT. Encoded protein: CSAIRQGRVPQHF.

This clonotype is termed medium-sized (0.01 to 0.1%). The chain couples TRBV10-2 to TRBJ2-7; the match to TRBD2 covers 7 bases. Trimming took 8 bases from V and 0 from J; bases not matched to a gene: 4. CDR3 length equals 13 residues. CDR1 is WSHSY, CDR2 SAAADI, per germline. The CDR3: CASSSSGSYEQYF. DNA for the CDR3: TGCGCCAGCTCTTCTAGCGGCTCCTACGAGCAGTACTTC.

There are a few counts of this clonotype. The chain has TRBV20-1 and TRBJ2-2; D may be TRBD2 (6 bases). V dropped 6 bases and J dropped 0 bases, with 20 bases sitting between them. This CDR3 spans 17 amino acids. Germline V gives CDR1 DFQATT, CDR2 SNEGSKA (reference sequence). The CDR3 protein is CSARPATAGTNTGELFF. CDR3 nucleotide sequence: TGCAGTGCCAGACCTGCAACGGCGGGAACGAACACCGGGGAGCTGTTTTTT.

This CDR3 is CASRKASGRISYNEQFF. The CDR3 DNA reads TGTGCCAGCAGAAAAGCCAGCGGGAGGATCTCCTACAATGAGCAGTTCTTC. This rearrangement joins TRBV6-1 to TRBJ2-1; TRBD2 aligns across 9 bases. V trimming: 6 bases; J trimming: 0 bases; junction bases outside the gene matches: 9. Germline V gene data show CDR1 as MNHNS and CDR2 as SASEGT. There are 17 residues in the CDR3.